This TCR beta chain came from a study of radiation and T cells in renal cell carcinoma. Study-wide context: Nephrectomy followed 15 Gy stereotactic body radiation by 4 weeks. General study findings and limits: From baseline, blood top tumor clonotypes peaked at 2 weeks post-radiation. Pretreatment tumor biopsies were lacking, so baseline clonotypes are unknown.

TCRdb's table, derived via immunoSEQ multiplex PCR, lists solely in-frame clones and lacks some. The sample records roughly 140,000 clones, 87% being singletons. As to time point: blood 2 weeks post-SBRT. Treatment in this sample: 15 Gy SBRT to primary tumor, nephrectomy 4 weeks later. Serial blood draws occurred at baseline and 2 and 4 weeks post-SBRT. Points on this clone: The antigen is not known.

Per the germline V gene, CDR1 is SGHNT and CDR2 is YYREEE (reference sequence). CDR3 length: 15 amino acids. V shed 4 bases, J shed 8 bases, and the junction held 6 bases outside the gene matches. Sequenced material: blood, taken from a patient whose treatment included radiotherapy and nephrectomy. The chain couples TRBV5-4 to TRBJ2-3, with TRBD2 matching over 14 bases. This receptor was taken from a woman aged 45-60 years with renal cell carcinoma. DNA of the CDR3: TGTGCCAGCAGCGCAACCGGGACTAGCGGGGGTACGCAGTATTTT. It translates to CASSATGTSGGTQYF.